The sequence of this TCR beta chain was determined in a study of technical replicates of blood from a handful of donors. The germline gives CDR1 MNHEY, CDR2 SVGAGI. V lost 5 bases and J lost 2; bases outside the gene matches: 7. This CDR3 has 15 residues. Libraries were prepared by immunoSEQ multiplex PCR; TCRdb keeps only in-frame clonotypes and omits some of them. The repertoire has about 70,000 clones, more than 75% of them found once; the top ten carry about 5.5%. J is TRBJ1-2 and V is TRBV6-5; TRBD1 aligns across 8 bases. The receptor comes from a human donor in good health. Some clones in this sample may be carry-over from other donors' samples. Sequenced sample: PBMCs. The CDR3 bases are TGTGCCAGCAGTCAGGGGACAGGAAAAAACTATGGCTACACCTTC. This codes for CASSQGTGKNYGYTF.